This T cell receptor (beta chain) was retrieved from a study of blood T cell repertoires in COVID-19. Sequencing was performed with immunoSEQ multiplex PCR; in TCRdb, only in-frame clones are kept and a portion is missing. The sample records around 310,000 clones, 70% to 90% being singletons. Symptom resolution, clearance, or two negative PCRs marked the recovered donors of Cohort 3. V lost 3 bases and J lost 6; bases outside the gene matches: 10. The germline V gene has CDR1 SGHTA and CDR2 FQGTGA. The CDR3 contains 16 residues. This TCR was recovered from a middle-aged woman who had recovered from COVID-19. The V gene is TRBV7-3, the J gene TRBJ2-1, with 8 nucleotides matching TRBD1. Source material: PBMCs or T cells enriched from blood (not recorded which). DNA for the CDR3: TGTGCCAGCAGCTTGGAAAGGCAGGGGGCTTCCAATGAGCAGTTCTTC. It codes for CASSLERQGASNEQFF.